The 9 T cell receptor beta chains in this list originate from one sample, sequenced in a study of OX40 agonist ivuxolimab in advanced cancers. Assay: immunoSEQ multiplex PCR; the TCRdb copy retains only in-frame clones and omits some. Of approximately 81,000 clones in the sample, roughly 91% were seen once. The sample consisted of CD4+ or CD8+ T cells sorted from blood, taken in a trial of the OX40 agonist ivuxolimab. The receptors originated from an adult with an advanced solid tumor such as melanoma, head and neck, liver or kidney cancer.

The chain uses TRBV28 and TRBJ1-5, with 7 bases matching TRBD1. CDR1 MDHEN and CDR2 SYDVKM come from the germline V gene. V trimming: 7 bases; J trimming: 6 bases; junction bases outside the gene matches: 9. This CDR3 has 14 residues. CDR3 region: CASIHTGVGQPQHF. The CDR3 nucleotides read TGTGCCAGCATCCATACAGGGGTTGGTCAGCCCCAGCATTTT.

The chain links TRBV14 to TRBJ2-1; 9 bases map to TRBD1. Germline V CDR1 and CDR2: SGHDN, FVKESK. Trimming removed 0 bases from V and 7 bases from J; junction bases left unmatched: 4. CDR3 length equals 15 residues. CDR3 residues: CASSQEGTGRNEQFF. The CDR3 DNA sequence: TGTGCCAGCAGCCAAGAGGGGACAGGGAGAAATGAGCAGTTCTTC.

The chain combines TRBV28 with TRBJ2-7; either TRBD1 or TRBD2 may supply D (7 bases each). This CDR3 is 18 amino acids long. V lost 3 bases to trimming and J lost 5 bases, with 26 bases between them. Per the germline V gene, CDR1 is MDHEN and CDR2 is SYDVKM. The CDR3 sequence: CASSFAHSGRGPRDEQYF. The CDR3 DNA follows: TGTGCCAGCAGTTTTGCTCATTCGGGGAGGGGGCCGAGGGACGAGCAGTACTTC.

The chain carries TRBV7-9 and TRBJ1-2, with D uncertain. This CDR3 is built from 15 residues. Germline loops: CDR1 SEHNR, CDR2 FQNEAQ (reference sequence). Between the trimmed V and J ends, which lost 1 base and 2 bases, there was a span of 11 bases. CDR3 sequence reads: CASSLGVTENYGYTF. The CDR3 DNA follows: TGTGCCAGCAGCTTAGGAGTAACGGAAAACTATGGCTACACCTTC.

The rearrangement links TRBV5-4 to TRBJ1-1; TRBD1 aligns across 7 bases. The CDR3 runs to 12 residues. V was pared by 5 bases and J by 5 bases, with 3 bases of the junction left unmatched. Germline V gene sequence: CDR1 SGHNT, CDR2 YYREEE (reference sequence). DNA of the CDR3: TGTGCCAGCAGGAGGGGGCGAACTGAAGCTTTCTTT. It yields the protein CASRRGRTEAFF.

J is TRBJ2-7 and V is TRBV2; tentatively, D is TRBD1 (6 bases). V lost 4 bases, J lost 0 bases, and 13 bases lay in between. The germline gives CDR1 SNHLY, CDR2 FYNNEI. This CDR3 spans 15 amino acids. CDR3 residues: CASSGGHSSSYEQYF. CDR3 nucleotides: TGTGCCAGCAGTGGGGGGCATTCCAGCTCCTACGAGCAGTACTTC.

This chain joins TRBV10-2 and TRBJ1-2, with unresolved D. With 3 bases removed from V and 4 bases from J, the gap between germline ends came to 9 bases. The CDR3 has 13 amino acids. Germline CDR1 is WSHSY and CDR2 is SAAADI. This CDR3 is CASSDAGSYGYTF. The CDR3, as DNA: TGCGCCAGCAGTGACGCCGGTTCCTATGGCTACACCTTC.

The chain recombines TRBV14 with TRBJ1-2; a possible D gene is TRBD1 (5 bases). The length of the CDR3 is 15 residues. The germline V and J ends were trimmed by 1 base and 3 bases, with 12 bases remaining between them. The germline CDR1 and CDR2 sequences are SGHDN and FVKESK. The CDR3 nucleotides read TGTGCCAGCAGCCAAGGGGGCAGATTGTACTATGGCTACACCTTC. Protein: CASSQGGRLYYGYTF.

The J gene is TRBJ2-3, the V gene TRBV2; 8 bases align to TRBD2. The CDR3 length is 18 residues. With 1 base clipped from V and 2 bases from J, the junction kept 11 bases outside the gene matches. Germline V gene lookup returns CDR1 SNHLY and CDR2 FYNNEI. DNA for the CDR3: TGTGCCAGCAGTGAAGGGGTAACGGGAGGGTCTAACACAGATACGCAGTATTTT. As protein: CASSEGVTGGSNTDTQYF.